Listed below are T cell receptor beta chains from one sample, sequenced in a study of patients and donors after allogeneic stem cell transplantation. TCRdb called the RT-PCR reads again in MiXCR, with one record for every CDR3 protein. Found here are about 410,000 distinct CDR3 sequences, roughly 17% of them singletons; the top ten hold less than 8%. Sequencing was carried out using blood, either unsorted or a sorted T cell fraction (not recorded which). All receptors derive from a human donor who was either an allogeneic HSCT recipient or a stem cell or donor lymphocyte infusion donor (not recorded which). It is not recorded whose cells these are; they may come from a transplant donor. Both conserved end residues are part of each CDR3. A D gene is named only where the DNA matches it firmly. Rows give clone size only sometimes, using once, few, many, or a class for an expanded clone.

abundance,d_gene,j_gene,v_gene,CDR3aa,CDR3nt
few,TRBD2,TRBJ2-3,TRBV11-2,CASSSRRLAGGSTDTQYF,TGTGCCAGCAGCTCAAGACGACTAGCGGGGGGTAGCACAGATACGCAGTATTTT
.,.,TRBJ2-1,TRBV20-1,CSTTLLLSSYNEQFF,TGCAGTACCACCCTCTTATTGAGCTCCTACAATGAGCAGTTCTTC
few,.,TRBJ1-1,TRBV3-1,CASSLYEIDGTEAFF,TGTGCCAGCAGCTTATATGAGATAGATGGCACTGAAGCTTTCTTT
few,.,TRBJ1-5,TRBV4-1,CASSQGVGRGNQPQHF,TGCGCCAGCAGCCAAGGCGTTGGACGGGGGAATCAGCCCCAGCATTTT
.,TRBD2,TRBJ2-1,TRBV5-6,CASSGPVLAGVYNEQFF,TGTGCCAGCAGTGGCCCCGTACTAGCGGGAGTGTACAATGAGCAGTTCTTC
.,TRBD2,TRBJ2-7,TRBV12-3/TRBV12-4,CASTASGRDSYEQYF,TGTGCCAGCACCGCAAGCGGGAGGGATTCCTACGAGCAGTACTTC
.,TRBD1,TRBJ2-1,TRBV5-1,CASSLAASQGARNNEQFF,TGCGCCAGCAGCTTGGCCGCAAGTCAGGGGGCGCGAAACAATGAGCAGTTCTTC
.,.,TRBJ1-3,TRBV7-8,CASSPGDSPGNTIYF,TGTGCCAGCAGCCCTGGAGACAGCCCTGGAAACACCATATATTTT
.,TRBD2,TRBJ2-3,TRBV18,CASSPVLADTDTQYF,TGTGCCAGCTCGCCGGTACTAGCGGATACAGATACGCAGTATTTT
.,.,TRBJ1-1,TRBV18,CASSPLGGSYTEAFF,TGTGCCAGCTCACCACTCGGCGGGTCGTACACTGAAGCTTTCTTT
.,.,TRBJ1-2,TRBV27,CASRQGGSYGYTF,TGTGCCAGCAGACAGGGAGGCAGCTATGGCTACACCTTC
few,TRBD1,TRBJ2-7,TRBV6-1,CASFRTGRSYEQYF,TGTGCCAGCTTTAGGACAGGGAGGTCCTACGAGCAGTACTTC
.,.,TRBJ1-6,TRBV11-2,CASSLEGHDNSPLHF,TGTGCCAGCAGCTTAGAAGGGCACGATAATTCACCCCTCCACTTT
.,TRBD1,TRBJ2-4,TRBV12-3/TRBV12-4,CASSLETGGKNIQYF,TGTGCCAGCAGTTTGGAGACAGGGGGCAAGAACATTCAGTACTTC
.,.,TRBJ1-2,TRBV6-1,CASSRLPQGYGYTF,TGTGCCAGCAGTCGGCTCCCCCAGGGCTATGGCTACACCTTC
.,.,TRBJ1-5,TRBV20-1,CSARGGLGVQPQHF,TGCAGTGCTAGAGGGGGCTTGGGGGTTCAGCCCCAGCATTTT
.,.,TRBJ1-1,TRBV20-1,CSASKQGPEAFF,TGCAGTGCTAGCAAACAGGGACCTGAAGCTTTCTTT
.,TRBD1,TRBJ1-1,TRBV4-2,CASSQLGSDRGSTEAFF,TGTGCCAGCAGCCAACTAGGGTCGGACAGGGGAAGCACTGAAGCTTTCTTT
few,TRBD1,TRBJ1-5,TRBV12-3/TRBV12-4,CASSPHQGAGVQPQHF,TGTGCCAGCAGTCCCCACCAGGGGGCAGGTGTTCAGCCCCAGCATTTT
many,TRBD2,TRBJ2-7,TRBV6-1,CASSRTSTGDEQYF,TGTGCCAGCAGCAGGACTAGCACCGGGGACGAGCAGTACTTC
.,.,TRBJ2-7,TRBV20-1,CSARGQGVEQYF,TGCAGTGCTAGAGGACAAGGGGTCGAGCAGTACTTC
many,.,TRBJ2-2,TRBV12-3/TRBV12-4,CASTNGLPIKITGELFF,TGTGCCAGCACCAATGGACTACCCATAAAGATTACCGGGGAGCTGTTTTTT
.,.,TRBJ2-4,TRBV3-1,CASSPRTPASKNIQYF,TGTGCCAGCAGCCCCCGGACACCGGCCTCCAAAAACATTCAGTACTTC
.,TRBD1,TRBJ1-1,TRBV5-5,CASSLPRGMNTEAFF,TGTGCCAGCAGCCTACCCAGGGGGATGAACACTGAAGCTTTCTTT
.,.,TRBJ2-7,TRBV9,CASSAFSRDEQYF,TGTGCCAGCAGCGCATTCTCTAGGGACGAGCAGTACTTC
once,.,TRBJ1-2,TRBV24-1,CASLEGYTF,TGTGCCTCATTGGAGGGCTACACCTTC
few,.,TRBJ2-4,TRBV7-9,CASSGGRGNIQYF,TGTGCCAGCAGCGGGGGGCGCGGAAACATTCAGTACTTC
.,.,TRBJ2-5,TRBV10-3,CAISESGETQYF,TGTGCCATCAGTGAGTCGGGAGAGACCCAGTACTTC
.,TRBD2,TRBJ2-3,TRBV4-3,CASSPSGLAGSMPSTDTQYF,TGCGCCAGCAGCCCTTCGGGACTAGCGGGGTCAATGCCAAGCACAGATACGCAGTATTTT
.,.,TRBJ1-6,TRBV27,CASSPGHSPLHF,TGTGCCAGCAGTCCTGGGCATTCACCCCTCCACTTT
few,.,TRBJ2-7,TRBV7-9,CASSFHTYEQYF,TGTGCCAGCAGCTTCCACACTTACGAGCAGTACTTC
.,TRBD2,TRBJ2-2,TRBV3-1,CASSHPRASGTGELFF,TGTGCCAGCAGCCACCCCCGGGCTAGCGGCACCGGGGAGCTGTTTTTT